A single sample gave rise to the 30 T cell receptor beta chains below, sequenced in a study of CD8 T cell repertoires and HIV-1 epitope variants. Data came from immunoSEQ multiplex PCR; TCRdb stores just in-frame clones and leaves some out. The sample carries about 5,300 clones, about three fifths recorded once. No antigens are known for them. The specimen was cultured CD8+ T cells derived from PBMCs. Receptor source: a male donor with HIV.

The chain links TRBV19 to TRBJ1-1, with D tentatively TRBD1 (6 bases). Germline V lookup: CDR1 LNHDA, CDR2 SQIVND (reference sequence). The CDR3 has 10 amino acids. V was clipped by 8 bases and J by 6 bases, with 7 bases between them. The chain's CDR3 is CASEGAEAFF. CDR3 nucleotides: TGTGCCAGTGAGGGGGCTGAAGCTTTCTTT.

The chain carries TRBV19 and TRBJ1-1; 7 bases align to TRBD1. This CDR3 spans 16 amino acids. Trimming at V came to 4 bases and at J to 2 bases, leaving 10 bases not matched to a gene. Germline V lookup: CDR1 LNHDA, CDR2 SQIVND (reference sequence). The CDR3 nucleotides are TGTGCCAGTAGTACGACAGGGAGTAACCTAAACACTGAAGCTTTCTTT. It specifies CASSTTGSNLNTEAFF.

This sequence joins TRBV27 and TRBJ2-2, with unresolved D. Trimming took off 8 bases at V and 7 bases at J, with 14 bases between the two ends. The CDR3 runs 13 residues. Germline lookup yields CDR1 MNHEY and CDR2 SMNVEV (reference sequence). The CDR3: CASLLRVGGELFF. As DNA, the CDR3 is TGTGCCAGCCTCCTCCGGGTGGGCGGGGAGCTGTTTTTT.

By proportion, this clone is medium-sized. V gene TRBV7-9 combines with J gene TRBJ2-1, with D perhaps TRBD2 (5 bases). The germline V and J ends were trimmed by 5 bases and 8 bases, with 13 bases remaining between them. Germline V gene sequence: CDR1 SEHNR, CDR2 FQNEAQ (reference sequence). This CDR3 comprises 13 residues. The CDR3 loop is CASSPGSADEQFF. CDR3 in DNA: TGTGCCAGCAGCCCTGGATCAGCGGATGAGCAGTTCTTC. The full variable domain, completed using reference TRBV7-9 and TRBJ2-1, is DTGVSQNPRHKITKRGQNVTFRCDPISEHNRLYWYRQTLGQGPEFLTYFQNEAQLEKSRLLSDRFSAERPKGSFSTLEIQRTEQGDSAMYLCASSPGSADEQFFGPGTRLTVL.

This clone was observed a handful of times. The V and J genes are TRBV7-3 and TRBJ1-1; D possibly corresponds to TRBD1 (6 bases). This CDR3 region has 14 residues. Germline V gene sequence: CDR1 SGHTA, CDR2 FQGTGA. Trimming cost V 6 bases and J 4 bases, with 15 bases left between them. The CDR3 region is CASSPAGVGTEAFF. Here the CDR3 DNA reads TGTGCCAGCAGTCCGGCAGGGGTAGGCACTGAAGCTTTCTTT.

The V and J genes are TRBV28 and TRBJ1-2; D is ambiguous. The CDR3 length is 13 residues. The germline gives CDR1 MDHEN, CDR2 SYDVKM. V was pared by 0 bases and J by 6 bases, with 8 bases between. CDR3 amino acids: CASSLWQRDGYTF. The CDR3 nucleotides read TGTGCCAGCAGTTTATGGCAGCGCGATGGCTACACCTTC.

The chain joins TRBV10-3 to TRBJ2-7; TRBD2 is a possible D gene (5 bases). Trimming removed 4 bases from V and 2 bases from J, with 12 bases in between. Germline values: CDR1 ENHRY, CDR2 SYGVKD. This CDR3 region has 14 residues. CDR3 DNA sequence: TGTGCCATCAGTGGGGTCGGGAATACCTACGAGCAGTACTTC. Protein product: CAISGVGNTYEQYF.

The chain has TRBV5-6 and TRBJ2-3, with 15 bases aligning to TRBD2. V dropped 3 bases and J dropped 4; count of bases not matched to a gene: 6. Germline CDR1 reads SGHDT; CDR2 reads YYEEEE. The CDR3 covers 17 residues. The CDR3 DNA reads as TGTGCCAGCAGCTCGGAAGGACTAGCGGGAGGGCCAGATACGCAGTATTTT. Its protein is CASSSEGLAGGPDTQYF.

The chain has TRBV9 and TRBJ1-2; 9 bases are shared with TRBD1. This CDR3 region has 17 residues. Trimming at V came to 3 bases and at J to 1 base, leaving 10 bases not matched to a gene. CDR1 SGDLS and CDR2 YYNGEE come from the germline V gene. CDR3 coding DNA: TGTGCCAGCAGCGCACCGGGACAGGGCACTTTTAACTATGGCTACACCTTC. Protein sequence: CASSAPGQGTFNYGYTF.

The V gene is TRBV27, the J gene TRBJ1-6; the match to TRBD1 covers 9 bases. V lost 6 bases to trimming and J lost 7 bases; unmatched junction nucleotides: 7. The germline CDR1 and CDR2 sequences are MNHEY and SMNVEV (reference sequence). The CDR3 has 15 amino acids. CDR3 residues: CASSYLGTGNSPLHF. The DNA of the CDR3 is TGTGCCAGCAGCTATCTGGGGACAGGGAATTCACCCCTCCACTTT.

The chain recombines TRBV11-2 with TRBJ1-3; unclear D gene. In germline, CDR1 is SGHAT, CDR2 FQNNGV. Trimming removed 2 bases from V and 0 bases from J, with 2 bases in between. There are 13 residues in the CDR3. CDR3 region: CASSLFSGNTIYF. In nucleotides, the CDR3 is TGTGCCAGCAGCTTATTCTCTGGAAACACCATATATTTT.

This chain connects TRBV2 to TRBJ2-1; D unresolved. V was pared by 1 base and J by 7 bases, with 23 bases between. The CDR3 length is 18 residues. Germline V gene lookup returns CDR1 SNHLY and CDR2 FYNNEI. DNA for the CDR3: TGTGCCAGCAGTGAAGTGCTACCCGGTAGCTCCTACAATAATGAGCAGTTCTTC. This translates into CASSEVLPGSSYNNEQFF.

This chain links TRBV13 with TRBJ2-7; D might be TRBD1 or TRBD2, each matching 5 bases. This CDR3 is built from 13 residues. V was cut by 5 bases and J by 3 bases, with 11 bases left in between. Germline V gene sequence: CDR1 PRHDT, CDR2 FYEKMQ (reference sequence). CDR3 in amino acids: CASSPRDGYEQYF. In DNA form, the CDR3 reads TGTGCCAGCAGCCCCCGGGACGGCTACGAGCAGTACTTC.

A few counts support this clone. The rearrangement joins TRBV18 to TRBJ1-1; D unresolved. Trimming stripped 0 bases from V and 3 bases from J, with 11 bases between. Germline lookup yields CDR1 KGHSH and CDR2 LQKENI. CDR3 length: 15 residues. For the CDR3, the DNA is TGTGCCAGCTCACCACCTGGACTGGCGGACACTGAAGCTTTCTTT. It is translated as CASSPPGLADTEAFF.

This clone has only a few counts. As DNA, the CDR3 is TGCGCCAGCAGCCAAGACACTAGCGGGCGCTACAATGAGCAGTTCTTC. Protein: CASSQDTSGRYNEQFF. The rearrangement uses TRBV4-3 and TRBJ2-1; the match to TRBD2 covers 9 bases. V lost 0 bases, J lost 3 bases, and 3 bases stayed unmatched. The CDR3 sequence is 16 residues long. The germline V gene encodes CDR1 LGHNA and CDR2 YSLEER.

The chain links TRBV19 to TRBJ2-1; 9 nucleotides agree with TRBD1. The J segment lost 5 bases and the V segment lost 3 bases, leaving 11 bases of the junction unmatched. Germline V CDR1 and CDR2: LNHDA, SQIVND (reference sequence). This CDR3 is 17 amino acids long. The CDR3 here is CASSITRLQGADNEQFF. In DNA, the CDR3 is TGTGCCAGTAGTATCACTCGCCTACAGGGGGCGGACAATGAGCAGTTCTTC. Looking up the rest from reference TRBV19 and TRBJ2-1 gives the full variable domain: DGGITQSPKYLFRKEGQNVTLSCEQNLNHDAMYWYRQDPGQGLRLIYYSQIVNDFQKGDIAEGYSVSREKKESFPLTVTSAQKNPTAFYLCASSITRLQGADNEQFFGPGTRLTVL.

The gene calls are TRBV7-2 and TRBJ1-1, with D perhaps matching TRBD1 (5 bases). The CDR3 runs 15 residues. In germline, CDR1 is SGHTA, CDR2 FQGNSA. V dropped 1 base and J dropped 5 bases, with 14 bases sitting between them. In DNA, the CDR3 is TGTGCCAGCAGCTTAGATTGGCAGGGAAGGACTGAAGCTTTCTTT. Its translation is CASSLDWQGRTEAFF.

This clone occurred once. V gene TRBV29-1 combines with J gene TRBJ2-1, with D possibly matching TRBD2 (6 bases). Trimming removed 7 bases at V and 0 bases at J, with 16 bases between. The CDR3 length is 15 residues. Germline assignment: CDR1 SQVTM and CDR2 ANQGSEA. This CDR3 reads CSALGDSGSYNEQFF. CDR3 nucleotide sequence: TGCAGCGCCCTGGGGGACTCTGGCTCCTACAATGAGCAGTTCTTC.

The V and J genes are TRBV5-5 and TRBJ1-2; D call uncertain. CDR1 and CDR2 from the germline V gene are SGHKS and YYEKEE (reference sequence). V was clipped by 0 bases and J by 4 bases, with 10 bases between them. CDR3 length: 14 residues. CDR3 sequence: CASSLGTIGYGYTF. The CDR3 DNA is TGTGCCAGCAGCTTGGGGACCATAGGCTATGGCTACACCTTC.

The chain carries TRBV19 and TRBJ2-7; no clear D gene. Germline lookup yields CDR1 LNHDA and CDR2 SQIVND (reference sequence). The germline V and J ends were trimmed by 1 base and 2 bases, with 15 bases remaining between them. This CDR3 contains 16 residues. The CDR3 protein is CASSIGEIEGTYEQYF. The CDR3 DNA reads as TGTGCCAGTAGTATAGGAGAAATAGAAGGCACCTACGAGCAGTACTTC.

This chain connects TRBV19 to TRBJ2-7; 8 bases line up with TRBD1. CDR1 and CDR2 (germline): LNHDA, SQIVND (reference sequence). This CDR3 contains 15 residues. J gave up 4 bases and V 3 bases, and 8 bases lay outside the gene matches. Written as DNA, the CDR3 is TGTGCCAGTAGTATGATAACAGGGGGGTTGTACGAGCAGTACTTC. It translates to CASSMITGGLYEQYF.

The chain links TRBV5-6 to TRBJ2-6; 10 bases are a match to TRBD1. The CDR3 consists of 19 residues. The germline V gene encodes CDR1 SGHDT and CDR2 YYEEEE. With 4 bases clipped from V and 1 base from J, the junction kept 11 bases outside the gene matches. The CDR3 loop reads CASSGGWDRGFSGANVLTF. Here the CDR3 DNA reads TGTGCCAGCAGCGGGGGCTGGGACAGGGGATTTTCTGGGGCCAACGTCCTGACTTTC.

The chain uses TRBV29-1 and TRBJ2-1; the D is unclear. This CDR3 is 13 amino acids long. The ends were cut back, 6 bases at V and 4 bases at J, with 13 bases in the middle. Germline V gene data show CDR1 as SQVTM and CDR2 as ANQGSEA. CDR3: CSVPLLRYNEQFF. In nucleotides, the CDR3 is TGCAGCGTCCCACTACTGAGATACAATGAGCAGTTCTTC.

The chain combines TRBV7-2 with TRBJ1-3; no definite D call. The CDR3 length is 14 residues. Trimming shortened V by 1 base and J by 4 bases, and 8 bases separated the two germline ends. Germline lookup yields CDR1 SGHTA and CDR2 FQGNSA. CDR3 region: CASSLVELGNTIYF. The CDR3 nucleotides are TGTGCCAGCAGCTTAGTGGAGCTCGGAAACACCATATATTTT.

The chain has TRBV2 and TRBJ2-7; 9 bases line up with TRBD1. Germline V CDR1 and CDR2: SNHLY, FYNNEI. The ends lost 5 bases at V and 6 bases at J; junction bases unmatched: 8. The CDR3 consists of 14 residues. In DNA, the CDR3 is TGTGCCAGCAGTTCCATACAGGGGGCCAGCGAGCAGTACTTC. Translation gives CASSSIQGASEQYF.

V is TRBV4-1 and J is TRBJ2-5; tentatively, D is TRBD1 (6 bases). The V gene lost 0 bases and the J gene lost 2 bases, with 13 bases spanning the gap. Per germline, CDR1 MGHRA and CDR2 YSYEKL. The CDR3 totals 16 residues. CDR3 residues: CASSQDRGQEQETQYF. The CDR3 DNA reads TGCGCCAGCAGCCAAGATAGGGGACAAGAACAAGAGACCCAGTACTTC.

This clone was seen just once. This chain uses TRBV6-1 with TRBJ2-7, with 11 bases matching TRBD2. Germline CDR1 MNHNS, CDR2 SASEGT. There are 16 residues in the CDR3. V was pared by 1 base and J by 5 bases, with 7 bases of the junction left unmatched. In nucleotides, the CDR3 is TGTGCCAGCAGTGAAGAGGTAGCGGGGGGGCCCAACGAGCAGTACTTC. This sequence encodes CASSEEVAGGPNEQYF.

The chain employs TRBV6-5 and TRBJ1-2; 9 nucleotides line up with TRBD1. The CDR3 loop spans 16 amino acids. V lost 1 base, J lost 10 bases, and 13 bases stayed unmatched. Looked up from germline, CDR1 is MNHEY and CDR2 is SVGAGI. CDR3 protein: CASSYLTGGPSRVYTF. The DNA for the CDR3 is TGTGCCAGCAGTTACTTGACAGGGGGGCCCTCTAGGGTCTACACCTTC.

The chain uses TRBV4-3 and TRBJ2-5; 8 bases are shared with TRBD1. The DNA end lines up better with TRBJ2-7; the J call may be wrong. Germline CDR1 is LGHNA and CDR2 is YSLEER. The CDR3 is 15 residues long. The CDR3 DNA sequence: TGCGCCAGCAGCCAAGAAGGACAGGGAACCTACGAGCAGTACTTC. As protein: CASSQEGQGTYEQYF.

This chain joins TRBV7-9 and TRBJ2-5, with D unresolved. Trimming pared 4 bases from V and 4 bases from J, leaving 13 bases between. Germline loops: CDR1 SEHNR, CDR2 FQNEAQ (reference sequence). The CDR3 is made up of 14 amino acids. As DNA, the CDR3 is TGTGCCAGCAGCTCCCAGGTACTGGGAGAGACCCAGTACTTC. It codes for CASSSQVLGETQYF. Full variable domain (outside the CDR3, taken from reference TRBV7-9 and TRBJ2-5): DTGVSQNPRHKITKRGQNVTFRCDPISEHNRLYWYRQTLGQGPEFLTYFQNEAQLEKSRLLSDRFSAERPKGSFSTLEIQRTEQGDSAMYLCASSSQVLGETQYFGPGTRLLVL.